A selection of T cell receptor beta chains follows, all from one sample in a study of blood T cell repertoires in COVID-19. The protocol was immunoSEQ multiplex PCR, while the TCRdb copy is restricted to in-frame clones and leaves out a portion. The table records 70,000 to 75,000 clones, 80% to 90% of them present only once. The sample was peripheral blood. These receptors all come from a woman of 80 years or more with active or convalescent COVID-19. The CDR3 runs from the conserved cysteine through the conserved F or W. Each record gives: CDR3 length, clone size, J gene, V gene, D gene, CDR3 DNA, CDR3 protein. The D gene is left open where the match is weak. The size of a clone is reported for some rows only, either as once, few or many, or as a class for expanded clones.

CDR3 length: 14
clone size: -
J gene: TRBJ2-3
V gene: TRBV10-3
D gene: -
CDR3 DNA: TGTGCCATCAGGGCGGGGGCTAGCACAGATACGCAGTATTTT
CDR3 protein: CAIRAGASTDTQYF

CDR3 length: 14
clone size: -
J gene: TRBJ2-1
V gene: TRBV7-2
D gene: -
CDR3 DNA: TGTGCCAGCAGCTTAACCCCCTCTACTGGTGAGCAGTTCTTC
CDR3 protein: CASSLTPSTGEQFF

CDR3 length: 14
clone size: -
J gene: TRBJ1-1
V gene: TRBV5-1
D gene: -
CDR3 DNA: TGCGCCAGCAGGCAGGCAGGAGGGAACACTGAAGCTTTCTTT
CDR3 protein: CASRQAGGNTEAFF

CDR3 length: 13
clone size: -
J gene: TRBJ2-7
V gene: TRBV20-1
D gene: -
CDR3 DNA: TGCAGTGCTAGTAGACTAGGTACCTCCGAGCAGTACTTC
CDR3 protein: CSASRLGTSEQYF

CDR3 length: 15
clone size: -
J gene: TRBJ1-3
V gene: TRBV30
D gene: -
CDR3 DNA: TGTGCCTGGAGTCCGCAGAGGAGCTCTGGAAACACCATATATTTT
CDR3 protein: CAWSPQRSSGNTIYF

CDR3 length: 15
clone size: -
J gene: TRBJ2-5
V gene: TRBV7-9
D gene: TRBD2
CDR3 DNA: TGTGCCAGCAGCCGCGGACTAGCGGGGGGAGAGACCCAGTACTTC
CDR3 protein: CASSRGLAGGETQYF

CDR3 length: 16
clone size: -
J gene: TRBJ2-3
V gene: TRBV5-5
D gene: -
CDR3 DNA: TGTGCCAGCAGCCATCGAACAGGCGACCCCCCAGATACGCAGTATTTT
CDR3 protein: CASSHRTGDPPDTQYF

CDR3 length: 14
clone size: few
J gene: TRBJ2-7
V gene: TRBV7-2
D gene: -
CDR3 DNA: TGTGCCAGCAGCCTATCCCGGGAGCAGGGCGAGCAGTACTTC
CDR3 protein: CASSLSREQGEQYF

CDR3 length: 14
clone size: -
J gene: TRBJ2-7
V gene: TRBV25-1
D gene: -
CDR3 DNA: TGTGCCAGCAGTGCCGACCAGGGTTCCTACGAGCAGTACTTC
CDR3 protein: CASSADQGSYEQYF

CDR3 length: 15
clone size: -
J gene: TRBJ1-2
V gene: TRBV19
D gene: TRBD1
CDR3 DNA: TGTGCCAGTAGTATGGGTCTGGTGACAGGGGGCGGCTACACCTTC
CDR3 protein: CASSMGLVTGGGYTF

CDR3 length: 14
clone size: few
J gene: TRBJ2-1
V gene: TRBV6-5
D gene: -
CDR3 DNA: TGTGCCAGCAGTTACGTCCGGGAGAAGTATGAGCAGTTCTTC
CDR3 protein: CASSYVREKYEQFF

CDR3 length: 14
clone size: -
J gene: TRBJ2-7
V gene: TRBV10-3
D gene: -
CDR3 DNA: TGTGCCATCAGTCCTTCCGGACAACTATACGAGCAGTACTTC
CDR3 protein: CAISPSGQLYEQYF

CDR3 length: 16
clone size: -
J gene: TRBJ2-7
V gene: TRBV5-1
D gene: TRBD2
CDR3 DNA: TGCGCCAGCAGCACCCAAGGACTAGCCGTTTCCTACGAGCAGTACTTC
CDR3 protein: CASSTQGLAVSYEQYF

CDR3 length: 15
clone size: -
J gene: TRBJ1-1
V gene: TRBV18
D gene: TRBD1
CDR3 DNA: TGTGCCAGCTCACCACAAAGGGACAGAAACACTGAAGCTTTCTTT
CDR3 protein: CASSPQRDRNTEAFF

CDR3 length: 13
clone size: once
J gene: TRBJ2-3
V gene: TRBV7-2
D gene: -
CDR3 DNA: TGTGCCAGCAGCTTAGCGAGGGCAGATACGCAGTATTTT
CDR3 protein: CASSLARADTQYF

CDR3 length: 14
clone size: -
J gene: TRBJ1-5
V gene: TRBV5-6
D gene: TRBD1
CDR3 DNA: TGTGCCAGCAGCCCCTCAGGGGGCTATCAGCCCCAGCATTTT
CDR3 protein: CASSPSGGYQPQHF

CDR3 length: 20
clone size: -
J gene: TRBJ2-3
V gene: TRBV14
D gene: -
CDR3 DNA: TGTGCCAGCAGCCAAGAAGAAAAACCTCTAGCTCCGGAATACACAGATACGCAGTATTTT
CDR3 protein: CASSQEEKPLAPEYTDTQYF

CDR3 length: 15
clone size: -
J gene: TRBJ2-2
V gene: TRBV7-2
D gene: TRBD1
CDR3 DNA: TGTGCCAGCAGCATGGACAGGGAGAACACCGGGGAGCTGTTTTTT
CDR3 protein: CASSMDRENTGELFF

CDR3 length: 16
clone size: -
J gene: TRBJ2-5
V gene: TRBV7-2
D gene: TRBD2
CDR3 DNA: TGTGCCAGCAGCAAAGGGCTAGCGGGGGCTCAAGAGACCCAGTACTTC
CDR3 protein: CASSKGLAGAQETQYF

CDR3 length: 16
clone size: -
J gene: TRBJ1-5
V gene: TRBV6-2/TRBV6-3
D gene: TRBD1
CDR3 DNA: TGTGCCAGCAGTCGACCGGGACAGGGGGATCTTCAGCCCCAGCATTTT
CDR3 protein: CASSRPGQGDLQPQHF

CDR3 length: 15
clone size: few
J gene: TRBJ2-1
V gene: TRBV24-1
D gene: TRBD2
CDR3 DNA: TGTGCCACCAGTGACCCGGGACTAGCGAGCAATGAGCAGTTCTTC
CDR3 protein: CATSDPGLASNEQFF

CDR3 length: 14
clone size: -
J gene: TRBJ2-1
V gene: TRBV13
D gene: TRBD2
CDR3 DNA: TGTGCCAGCAAGCGGGAGAGCTCCTACAATGAGCAGTTCTTC
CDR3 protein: CASKRESSYNEQFF

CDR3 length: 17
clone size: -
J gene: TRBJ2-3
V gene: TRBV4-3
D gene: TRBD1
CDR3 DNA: TGCGCCAGCAGCCCAACGCACGACAGGGTAAGGGCAGATACGCAGTATTTT
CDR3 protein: CASSPTHDRVRADTQYF

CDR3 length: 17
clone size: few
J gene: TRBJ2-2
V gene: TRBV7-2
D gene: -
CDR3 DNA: TGTGCCAGCAGCTTAGCGCTCGCGGCCCTCGGGGCCGGGGAGCTGTTTTTT
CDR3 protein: CASSLALAALGAGELFF

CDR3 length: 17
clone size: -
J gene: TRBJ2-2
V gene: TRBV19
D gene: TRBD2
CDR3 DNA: TGTGCCAGTAGTTACGGACTAGCGGGAGGTCGAGCCGGGGAGCTGTTTTTT
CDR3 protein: CASSYGLAGGRAGELFF